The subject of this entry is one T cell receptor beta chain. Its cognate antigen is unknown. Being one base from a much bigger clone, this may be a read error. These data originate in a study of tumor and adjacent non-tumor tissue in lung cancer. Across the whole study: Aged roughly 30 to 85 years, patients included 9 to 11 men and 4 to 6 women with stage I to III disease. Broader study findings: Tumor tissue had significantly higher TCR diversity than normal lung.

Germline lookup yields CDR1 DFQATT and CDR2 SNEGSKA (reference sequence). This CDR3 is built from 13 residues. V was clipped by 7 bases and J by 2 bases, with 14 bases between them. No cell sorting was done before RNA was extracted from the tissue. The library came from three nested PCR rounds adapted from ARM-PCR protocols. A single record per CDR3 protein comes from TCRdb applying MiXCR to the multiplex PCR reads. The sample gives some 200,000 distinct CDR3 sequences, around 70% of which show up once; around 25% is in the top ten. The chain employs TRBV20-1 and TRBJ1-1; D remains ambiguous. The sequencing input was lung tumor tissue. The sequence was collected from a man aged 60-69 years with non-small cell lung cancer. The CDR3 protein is CSDRSRANTEAFF. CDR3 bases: TGCAGTGATAGGAGTCGGGCAAACACTGAAGCTTTCTTT.